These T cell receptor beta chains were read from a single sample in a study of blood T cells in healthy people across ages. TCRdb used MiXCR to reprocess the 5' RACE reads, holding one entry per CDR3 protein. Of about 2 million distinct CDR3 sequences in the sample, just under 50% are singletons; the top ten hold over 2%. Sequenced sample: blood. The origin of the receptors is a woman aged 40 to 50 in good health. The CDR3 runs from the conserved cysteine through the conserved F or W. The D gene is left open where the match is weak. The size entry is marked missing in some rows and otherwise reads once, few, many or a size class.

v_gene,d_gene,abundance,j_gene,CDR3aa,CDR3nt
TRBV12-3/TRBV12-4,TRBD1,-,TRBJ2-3,CASSQPPGQGQDTQYF,TGTGCCAGCAGCCAGCCCCCGGGACAGGGACAAGATACGCAGTATTTT
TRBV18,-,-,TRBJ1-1,CASSRKQNTEAFF,TGTGCCAGCTCACGAAAACAGAACACTGAAGCTTTCTTT
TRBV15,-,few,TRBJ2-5,CATGRSVGVGQETQYF,TGTGCCACCGGTAGAAGCGTAGGGGTCGGACAAGAGACCCAGTACTTC
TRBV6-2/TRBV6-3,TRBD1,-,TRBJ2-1,CASSYHMTGGESYDEQFF,TGTGCCAGCAGTTACCACATGACAGGGGGCGAGTCCTACGATGAGCAGTTCTTC
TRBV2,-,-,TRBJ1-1,CARGVGRSNTEAFF,TGTGCCAGGGGTGTGGGCAGGAGTAACACTGAAGCTTTCTTT
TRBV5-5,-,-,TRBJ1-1,CASSLLPSLAEAFF,TGTGCCAGCAGCTTGTTGCCATCACTCGCTGAAGCTTTCTTT
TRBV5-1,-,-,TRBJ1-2,CASSLSYIGSYYGYTF,TGCGCCAGCAGCTTGAGCTATATAGGGTCCTACTATGGCTACACCTTC
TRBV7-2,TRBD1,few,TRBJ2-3,CASSLQGVNTQYF,TGTGCCAGCAGCTTGCAGGGGGTGAATACGCAGTATTTT
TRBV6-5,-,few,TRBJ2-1,CASSYSWGEDYNEQFF,TGTGCCAGCAGTTACTCGTGGGGGGAAGACTACAATGAGCAGTTCTTC
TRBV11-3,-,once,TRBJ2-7,CASSQGLSSYGQYF,TGTGCCAGCAGCCAGGGGCTAAGCTCCTACGGGCAGTACTTC
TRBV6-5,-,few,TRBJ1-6,CASWQEGQSPLHF,TGTGCCAGCTGGCAGGAAGGGCAATCACCCCTCCACTTT
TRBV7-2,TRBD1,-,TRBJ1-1,CASSLAGTGISFAEAFF,TGTGCCAGCAGCTTAGCGGGGACAGGGATAAGTTTCGCTGAAGCTTTCTTT
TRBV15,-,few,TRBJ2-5,CATSRGTYPQETQYF,TGTGCCACCAGCAGAGGGACGTATCCCCAAGAGACCCAGTACTTC
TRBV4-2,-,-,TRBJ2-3,CASSQDPLDTQYF,TGTGCCAGCAGCCAAGATCCCCTGGATACGCAGTATTTT
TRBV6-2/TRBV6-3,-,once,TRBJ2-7,CASSYSHLLEKPYEQYF,TGTGCCAGCAGTTACTCCCACCTCTTGGAAAAGCCCTACGAGCAGTACTTC
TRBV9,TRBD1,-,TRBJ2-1,CASSLNWDRGVGEQFF,TGTGCCAGCAGCCTTAACTGGGACAGGGGAGTCGGTGAGCAGTTCTTC
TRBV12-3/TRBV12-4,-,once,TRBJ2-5,CASSLDARPGAQYF,TGTGCCAGCAGTTTAGACGCCAGACCCGGGGCCCAGTACTTC
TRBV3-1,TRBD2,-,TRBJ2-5,CASSTRGGQQETQYF,TGTGCCAGCAGCACCCGGGGGGGCCAACAAGAGACCCAGTACTTC
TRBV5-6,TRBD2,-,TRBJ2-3,CASSSGTSGGLATDTQYF,TGTGCCAGCAGCAGCGGGACTAGCGGGGGGTTGGCCACAGATACGCAGTATTTT
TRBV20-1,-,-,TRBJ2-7,CSARPTADPSYEQYF,TGCAGTGCTAGACCCACTGCCGACCCAAGCTACGAGCAGTACTTC
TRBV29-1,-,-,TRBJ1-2,CSVNPGTPYNYGYTF,TGCAGCGTAAACCCCGGGACACCCTATAACTATGGCTACACCTTC
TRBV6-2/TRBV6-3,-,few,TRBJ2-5,CASSYGDTGETQYF,TGTGCCAGCAGTTACGGTGACACGGGGGAGACCCAGTACTTC
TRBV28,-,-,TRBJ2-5,CASGPGALEETQYF,TGTGCCAGCGGCCCGGGTGCCTTGGAAGAGACCCAGTACTTC